A single sample is the source of the 17 T cell receptor beta chains below, sequenced in a study of memory CD4+ T cells and cytomegalovirus serostatus. Single viable CD3+CD4+CD8-CD45RO+ cells were sorted as the memory CD4+ T cells. Profiling relied on immunoSEQ multiplex PCR, and the TCRdb table lists in-frame clones only, not all of them. The repertoire holds more than 45,000 clones, with approximately 78% as singletons. The sequencing input was memory CD4+ T cells from blood. These receptors all stem from an adult in good health and CMV-seronegative.

The gene calls are TRBV29-1 and TRBJ1-6; 9 bases match TRBD1. This CDR3 region has 13 residues. Losses at the gene ends were 4 bases for V and 8 bases for J; bases not matched to a gene: 3. Germline CDR1 reads SQVTM; CDR2 reads ANQGSEA. In DNA, the CDR3 is TGCAGCGTTGGTACAGGGGGCGATTCACCCCTCCACTTT. Translating it yields CSVGTGGDSPLHF.

This clone was counted between two and nine times. The V and J genes are TRBV30 and TRBJ1-3; D is undetermined. The V end lost 0 bases, the J end lost 4 bases, and 4 bases lay between the germline ends. Germline-derived CDR1 and CDR2 are GTSNPN and SVGIG (reference sequence). The CDR3 runs to 12 residues. The CDR3 nucleotides are TGTGCCTGGAGTGTACTCGGAAACACCATATATTTT. This sequence encodes CAWSVLGNTIYF.

The chain couples TRBV5-8 to TRBJ2-7, with a possible D match to TRBD2 (7 bases). The V gene lost 7 bases and the J gene lost 2 bases, with 19 bases spanning the gap. The CDR3 consists of 15 residues. Germline V gene sequence: CDR1 SGHTS, CDR2 YDEGEE. The chain's CDR3 is CASGGGGGSPYEQYF. The CDR3 DNA sequence: TGTGCCAGCGGGGGAGGGGGAGGAAGCCCCTACGAGCAGTACTTC.

The chain joins TRBV5-4 to TRBJ2-3; 15 positions agree with TRBD2. Looked up from germline, CDR1 is SGHNT and CDR2 is YYREEE (reference sequence). The CDR3 totals 17 residues. Trimming took 4 bases from V and 1 from J; bases not matched to a gene: 4. CDR3 nucleotides: TGTGCCAGCAGCAGCTGGACTAGCGGGAGGGGCACAGATACGCAGTATTTT. It yields the protein CASSSWTSGRGTDTQYF.

The chain has TRBV5-1 and TRBJ2-3, with D possibly being TRBD1 (5 bases). V was cut by 2 bases and J by 4 bases, with 14 bases left in between. Per the germline V gene, CDR1 is SGHRS and CDR2 is YFSETQ. CDR3 size: 15 residues. The CDR3 DNA sequence: TGCGCCAGCAGCTTTGAAGGGGTTTACGCAGATACGCAGTATTTT. This sequence encodes CASSFEGVYADTQYF.

J is TRBJ1-2 and V is TRBV28, with 8 bases lining up with TRBD1. CDR3 size: 13 residues. The V and J ends lost 6 bases and 8 bases, in that order; junction bases with no gene match: 8. Germline V lookup: CDR1 MDHEN, CDR2 SYDVKM. CDR3: CASRDRAPGGYTF. For the CDR3, the DNA is TGTGCCAGCAGGGACAGGGCGCCGGGGGGCTACACCTTC.

The chain recombines TRBV5-1 with TRBJ1-5; unclear D gene. Trimming removed 0 bases at V and 7 bases at J, with 8 bases between. Per the germline V gene, CDR1 is SGHRS and CDR2 is YFSETQ. The CDR3 runs to 13 residues. The CDR3: CASSLEGMQPQHF. The CDR3 DNA is TGCGCCAGCAGCTTGGAGGGAATGCAGCCCCAGCATTTT.

The gene calls are TRBV28 and TRBJ1-5; weak D call: TRBD1 (5 bases). This CDR3 spans 18 amino acids. The V end lost 2 bases, the J end lost 5 bases, and 22 bases lay between the germline ends. Per the germline V gene, CDR1 is MDHEN and CDR2 is SYDVKM. The CDR3 nucleotides are TGTGCCAGCAGTTTAAATCTGGTGGGGCAGAACATCGATCAGCCCCAGCATTTT. This gives the protein CASSLNLVGQNIDQPQHF.

The rearrangement uses TRBV29-1 and TRBJ1-1; the D is unclear. V was trimmed by 4 bases and J by 0 bases, leaving 9 bases between them. CDR1 and CDR2 (germline): SQVTM, ANQGSEA. CDR3 length: 13 amino acids. The chain's CDR3 is CSVGGQLNTEAFF. The CDR3 DNA is TGCAGCGTTGGAGGGCAGCTGAACACTGAAGCTTTCTTT.

This chain joins TRBV28 and TRBJ1-5; D is unresolved. This CDR3 region has 16 residues. Germline-derived CDR1 and CDR2 are MDHEN and SYDVKM. V dropped 5 bases and J dropped 3 bases, with 17 bases sitting between them. The CDR3 loop reads CASSPSWRASNQPQHF. The CDR3 DNA sequence: TGTGCCAGCAGTCCGTCGTGGAGGGCTTCCAATCAGCCCCAGCATTTT.

The gene calls are TRBV14 and TRBJ2-5; TRBD1 agrees at 7 bases. The CDR3 loop spans 15 amino acids. After removal of 4 bases from V and 3 bases from J, the junction contained 8 bases not matched to a gene. The germline V gene has CDR1 SGHDN and CDR2 FVKESK. CDR3 DNA: TGTGCCAGCAGCCCATCGACAGGGTTGAAAGAGACCCAGTACTTC. This gives the protein CASSPSTGLKETQYF.

This clone came up a few times. This rearrangement joins TRBV29-1 to TRBJ1-1; D is undetermined. This CDR3 has 15 amino acids. Trimming stripped 1 base from V and 4 bases from J, with 16 bases between. Germline V CDR1 and CDR2: SQVTM, ANQGSEA. The CDR3 DNA follows: TGCAGCGTTGAAGGAGGAGGCTTTAAGAGCACTGAAGCTTTCTTT. This codes for CSVEGGGFKSTEAFF.

This clone was detected only once. The chain joins TRBV5-1 to TRBJ1-1; D perhaps matches TRBD1 (5 bases). The CDR3 totals 15 residues. The germline gives CDR1 SGHRS, CDR2 YFSETQ. Trimming left V 4 bases short and J 4 bases short, with 17 bases between. This CDR3 reads CASSLDRGSGTEAFF. For the CDR3, the DNA is TGCGCCAGCAGCCTGGATCGGGGGTCAGGCACTGAAGCTTTCTTT.

The chain carries TRBV6-1 and TRBJ2-3; 15 positions agree with TRBD2. In germline, CDR1 is MNHNS, CDR2 SASEGT. The CDR3 runs 18 residues. Trimming cost V 3 bases and J 2 bases; bases outside gene matches: 6. The CDR3 reads CASSERTSGRVNTDTQYF. The CDR3 region has the DNA TGTGCCAGCAGTGAGCGGACTAGCGGGAGGGTGAACACAGATACGCAGTATTTT.

The chain employs TRBV11-2 and TRBJ1-1, with TRBD1 as a possible D gene (5 bases). The CDR3 loop spans 15 amino acids. Germline-derived CDR1 and CDR2 are SGHAT and FQNNGV. V lost 0 bases, J lost 6 bases, and 14 bases lay in between. The CDR3 nucleotides read TGTGCCAGCAGCTTAGAATCAGGGAGTCGCGCTGAAGCTTTCTTT. Translation gives CASSLESGSRAEAFF.

This CDR3 is CASSTGRGGIDYTF. The CDR3, as DNA: TGCGCCAGCAGCACCGGGAGAGGGGGTATCGACTACACCTTC. V and J are TRBV5-1 and TRBJ1-2, with D possibly being TRBD1 (6 bases). Germline loops: CDR1 SGHRS, CDR2 YFSETQ. The CDR3 is 14 residues long. The V end was cut by 4 bases, the J end by 10 bases, with 20 bases between.

DNA for the CDR3: TGTGCCAGCAGCCCGCGGACAGCCTACGAGCAGTACTTC. This translates into CASSPRTAYEQYF. The chain carries TRBV28 and TRBJ2-7; the D gene is possibly TRBD1 (6 bases). The V gene's germline CDR1 is MDHEN and CDR2 SYDVKM. The V and J ends lost 6 bases and 2 bases respectively, with 11 bases between them. The CDR3 runs to 13 residues.